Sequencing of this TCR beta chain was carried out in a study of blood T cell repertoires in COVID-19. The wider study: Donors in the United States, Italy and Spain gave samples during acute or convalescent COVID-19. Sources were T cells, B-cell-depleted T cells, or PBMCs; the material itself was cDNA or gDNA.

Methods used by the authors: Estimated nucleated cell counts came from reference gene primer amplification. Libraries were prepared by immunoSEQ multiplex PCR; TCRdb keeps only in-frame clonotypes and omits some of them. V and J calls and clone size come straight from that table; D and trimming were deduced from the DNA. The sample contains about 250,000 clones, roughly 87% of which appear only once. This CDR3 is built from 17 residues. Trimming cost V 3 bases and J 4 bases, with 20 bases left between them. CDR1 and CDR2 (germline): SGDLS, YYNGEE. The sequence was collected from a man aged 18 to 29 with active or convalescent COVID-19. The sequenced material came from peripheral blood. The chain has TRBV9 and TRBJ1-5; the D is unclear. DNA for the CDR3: TGTGCCAGCAGCGCCGAAGTATCCCCCCGGGAGAATCAGCCCCAGCATTTT. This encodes CASSAEVSPRENQPQHF.